Listed below are T cell receptor beta chains from one sample, sequenced in a study of cytomegalovirus exposure and HLA in healthy donors. Produced via immunoSEQ multiplex PCR; TCRdb's table is partial and in-frame only. The table lists fewer than 250,000 clones, about 83% of them singletons, with roughly 16% in the top ten. Sequencing input: PBMCs. The receptors were gathered from a middle-aged man in good health and CMV-seronegative. The CDR3 runs from the conserved cysteine through the conserved F or W. Each record gives: clone size, J gene, V gene, D gene, CDR3 protein, CDR3 DNA. The D gene is left open where the match is weak. Clone size is not always given. Where it is, it says once, few, many or a class for expanded clones.

>-|TRBJ2-1|TRBV5-4|TRBD2
CASSLEASGNSLGRFF
TGTGCCAGCAGCTTGGAAGCTAGCGGGAACTCGCTAGGTCGGTTCTTC
>-|TRBJ2-1|TRBV5-8|TRBD2
CASSPTSGRGNEQFF
TGTGCCAGCAGCCCGACTAGCGGGAGGGGGAATGAGCAGTTCTTC
>-|TRBJ1-1|TRBV19|-
CASRDGQYVRAFF
TGTGCCAGTAGGGACGGACAGTACGTTCGAGCTTTCTTT
>once|TRBJ2-3|TRBV5-1|-
CASSLVGDSTDTQYF
TGCGCCAGCAGCTTGGTGGGCGACAGCACAGATACGCAGTATTTT
>-|TRBJ2-3|TRBV4-2|TRBD2
CASSQEISGGDTQYF
TGTGCCAGCAGCCAAGAGATTAGCGGGGGGGATACGCAGTATTTT
>-|TRBJ2-7|TRBV27|-
CASSFPRGEQYF
TGTGCCAGCAGTTTCCCGAGAGGGGAGCAGTACTTC
>few|TRBJ2-7|TRBV4-1|-
CASSQGGNGGYEQYF
TGCGCCAGCAGCCAAGGCGGTAACGGGGGATACGAGCAGTACTTC
>few|TRBJ1-2|TRBV7-8|-
CASSPGGSGYTF
TGTGCCAGCAGCCCGGGAGGCTCGGGCTACACCTTC
>-|TRBJ1-6|TRBV7-3|-
CASSLLGPVKSPLHF
TGTGCCAGCAGCTTATTGGGGCCTGTAAAGTCACCCCTCCACTTT
>-|TRBJ2-3|TRBV5-1|TRBD1
CASSPGQVGGDTQYF
TGCGCCAGCAGCCCGGGACAGGTTGGCGGAGATACGCAGTATTTT
>few|TRBJ2-3|TRBV6-5|TRBD2
CATRRGGGTDTQYF
TGTGCCACCCGTCGCGGGGGAGGCACAGATACGCAGTATTTT
>-|TRBJ1-5|TRBV6-4|-
CASSERRDQPQHF
TGTGCCAGCAGTGAACGGAGGGATCAGCCCCAGCATTTT
>few|TRBJ2-3|TRBV29-1|-
CSVARGGTSTDTQYF
TGCAGCGTCGCTCGTGGAGGGACTAGCACAGATACGCAGTATTTT
>-|TRBJ2-3|TRBV7-9|TRBD2
CASSWGTSGGEDTQYF
TGTGCCAGCAGCTGGGGGACTAGCGGGGGTGAAGATACGCAGTATTTT
>-|TRBJ2-7|TRBV6-5|TRBD2
CASSLAGGRYEQYF
TGTGCCAGCAGTTTAGCGGGGGGTAGATACGAGCAGTACTTC
>once|TRBJ1-1|TRBV5-6|-
CASSLGTGNTEAFF
TGTGCCAGCAGCTTGGGAACAGGGAACACTGAAGCTTTCTTT
>-|TRBJ2-2|TRBV10-3|TRBD1
CAISRTGKFTGELFF
TGTGCCATCAGCCGGACAGGGAAGTTTACCGGGGAGCTGTTTTTT
>-|TRBJ2-7|TRBV5-4|TRBD2
CASSLTSGSSYEQYF
TGTGCCAGCAGCCTGACTAGCGGGAGCTCCTACGAGCAGTACTTC
>-|TRBJ2-7|TRBV5-1|TRBD1
CASSSGQGEGKQYF
TGCGCCAGCAGCTCTGGACAGGGTGAAGGCAAGCAGTACTTC
>-|TRBJ1-5|TRBV14|-
CASSQGGGRRRIHSNQPQHF
TGTGCCAGCAGCCAAGGCGGGGGCAGGAGAAGGATACATAGCAATCAGCCCCAGCATTTT
>once|TRBJ2-3|TRBV2|-
CASSEARADTQYF
TGTGCCAGCAGTGAAGCGCGCGCAGATACGCAGTATTTT
>-|TRBJ2-1|TRBV10-3|TRBD2
CAISEAGTSGNEQFF
TGTGCCATCAGTGAGGCCGGGACTAGCGGGAATGAGCAGTTCTTC
>-|TRBJ2-1|TRBV5-1|TRBD2
CASSFGAGGYNEQFF
TGCGCCAGCAGCTTCGGAGCGGGAGGGTACAATGAGCAGTTCTTC
>once|TRBJ1-6|TRBV9|-
CASSGGQRETPLHF
TGTGCCAGCAGCGGAGGACAGCGTGAGACACCCCTCCACTTT
>-|TRBJ2-3|TRBV7-7|TRBD2
CASSPSGPTDTQYF
TGTGCCAGCAGCCCTAGCGGCCCCACAGATACGCAGTATTTT
>-|TRBJ1-1|TRBV7-3|-
CASSLEGNTEAFF
TGTGCCAGCAGCTTAGAGGGGAACACTGAAGCTTTCTTT
>few|TRBJ2-2|TRBV28|-
CASSMPVAAGEGGGELFF
TGTGCCAGCAGTATGCCTGTGGCGGCGGGAGAGGGGGGCGGGGAGCTGTTTTTT
>-|TRBJ1-1|TRBV9|TRBD1
CASSGTGEKTEAFF
TGTGCCAGCAGCGGGACAGGGGAAAAGACTGAAGCTTTCTTT
>-|TRBJ1-1|TRBV7-3|-
CASSLQGITEAFF
TGTGCCAGCAGTTTACAGGGTATCACTGAAGCTTTCTTT
>-|TRBJ2-4|TRBV5-1|TRBD1
CASTGGTGGNIQYF
TGCGCCAGCACGGGGGGGACAGGGGGAAACATTCAGTACTTC
>-|TRBJ2-5|TRBV2|TRBD1
CASDPGQQETQYF
TGTGCCAGTGATCCGGGACAGCAAGAGACCCAGTACTTC
>-|TRBJ2-7|TRBV6-5|TRBD1
CASSLGQGSYEQYF
TGTGCCAGCAGTCTCGGACAGGGATCCTACGAGCAGTACTTC
>-|TRBJ2-2|TRBV19|-
CASSSPAASLFF
TGTGCCAGTAGTAGTCCCGCGGCAAGCCTGTTTTTT
>-|TRBJ1-2|TRBV10-3|TRBD1
CAISESPGTGHYGYTF
TGTGCCATCAGTGAGTCTCCGGGGACAGGGCACTATGGCTACACCTTC
>-|TRBJ1-4|TRBV29-1|-
CSVSREDEKLFF
TGCAGCGTTTCCAGGGAGGACGAAAAACTGTTTTTT
>-|TRBJ1-1|TRBV30|TRBD1
CAWAKNDRGNTEAFF
TGTGCCTGGGCAAAAAACGACAGGGGGAACACTGAAGCTTTCTTT
>-|TRBJ2-6|TRBV2|TRBD1
CASRWDRGRGGANVLTF
TGTGCCAGCAGGTGGGACAGGGGGAGGGGTGGGGCCAACGTCCTGACTTTC
>-|TRBJ1-5|TRBV4-2|-
CASSQDPGAGQPQHF
TGTGCCAGCAGCCAAGACCCAGGGGCGGGTCAGCCCCAGCATTTT
>-|TRBJ2-2|TRBV7-9|TRBD1
CASSQPPGTGFGTGELFF
TGTGCCAGCAGCCAGCCCCCGGGGACAGGTTTTGGCACCGGGGAGCTGTTTTTT
>-|TRBJ1-2|TRBV4-1|TRBD1
CASSPRDRGNYGYTF
TGCGCCAGCAGCCCGCGGGACAGGGGAAACTATGGCTACACCTTC
>-|TRBJ1-5|TRBV6-6|TRBD1
CASRQTLDRVNQPQHF
TGTGCCAGCAGACAAACCTTGGACAGGGTGAACCAGCCCCAGCATTTT
>-|TRBJ1-3|TRBV5-6|TRBD1
CASSTPTGLIGNTIYF
TGTGCCAGCAGCACCCCGACAGGGCTAATTGGAAACACCATATATTTT
>once|TRBJ2-7|TRBV4-2|-
CASSQDQGRSYEQYF
TGTGCCAGCAGCCAAGATCAGGGAAGGTCCTACGAGCAGTACTTC
>-|TRBJ2-2|TRBV11-2|TRBD2
CASSLSGSVTGELFF
TGTGCCAGCAGCCTGAGCGGGAGTGTAACCGGGGAGCTGTTTTTT
>-|TRBJ2-2|TRBV27|TRBD1
CASSLDRGAGELFF
TGTGCCAGCAGTTTGGACAGGGGAGCCGGGGAGCTGTTTTTT
>few|TRBJ2-5|TRBV10-3|-
CAISETTGEETQYF
TGTGCCATCAGTGAGACTACAGGAGAAGAGACCCAGTACTTC
>-|TRBJ2-7|TRBV27|-
CASTFSIASSYEQYF
TGTGCCAGCACTTTTAGTATAGCGAGCTCCTACGAGCAGTACTTC
>few|TRBJ1-2|TRBV7-9|TRBD1
CASNGQGEAYGYTF
TGTGCCAGCAACGGACAGGGAGAAGCATATGGCTACACCTTC
>-|TRBJ2-5|TRBV9|TRBD2
CASSVGISGSPFGETQYF
TGTGCCAGCAGCGTAGGGATTAGCGGGTCCCCCTTCGGAGAGACCCAGTACTTC
>-|TRBJ2-3|TRBV4-2|TRBD2
CASSQGASGSPSTDTQYF
TGTGCCAGCAGCCAAGGGGCTAGCGGGAGCCCGAGCACAGATACGCAGTATTTT
>few|TRBJ2-7|TRBV5-1|-
CASNFDGTYGSYEQYF
TGCGCCAGCAACTTTGACGGGACTTACGGCTCCTACGAGCAGTACTTC
>-|TRBJ1-4|TRBV2|-
CASSRLWRAGANEKLFF
TGTGCCAGCAGTCGACTATGGAGGGCGGGAGCTAATGAAAAACTGTTTTTT
>-|TRBJ2-7|TRBV2|-
CASSDRDSFYEQYF
TGTGCCAGCAGTGATAGGGACTCCTTCTACGAGCAGTACTTC
>-|TRBJ2-1|TRBV7-3|TRBD1
CASSPGQGANNEQFF
TGTGCCAGCAGCCCCGGACAGGGGGCGAACAATGAGCAGTTCTTC
>-|TRBJ2-7|TRBV27|TRBD1
CASSFRDRGNEQYF
TGTGCCAGCAGTTTTCGGGACAGGGGCAACGAGCAGTACTTC